This entry is about one T cell receptor beta chain. This entry is derived from a study of long-term antiretroviral therapy in people with HIV. With survey level as its setting, the immunoSEQ assay was v3.0. Assay used: immunoSEQ multiplex PCR; TCRdb lists only in-frame clones, some missing. The sample records around 20,000 clones, about 70% being singletons. CDR1 LGHNA and CDR2 YSLEER come from the germline V gene. This CDR3 comprises 15 residues. Trimming took 4 bases from V and 4 from J, leaving 17 bases between them. The chain links TRBV4-3 to TRBJ2-7; D perhaps matches TRBD1 (5 bases). The specimen comprised unsorted PBMCs, sampled 0.5 years before starting antiretroviral therapy. The receptor was derived from a young man with HIV. The CDR3 coding sequence is TGCGCCAGCAGCCCGGGCAATGGGGCTATGTACGAGCAGTACTTC. Its protein product is CASSPGNGAMYEQYF.